Listed below are T cell receptor beta chains from one sample, sequenced in a study of blood T cell repertoires in COVID-19. Some clones are missing from TCRdb's copy, which holds only in-frame ones; the method was immunoSEQ multiplex PCR. Of roughly 260,000 clones listed, roughly 80% are singletons. Material: peripheral blood. These receptors originate from a woman over 75 with active or convalescent COVID-19. Each CDR3 is given with its conserved first and last residue. Fields, in order: J gene, clone size, V gene, D gene, CDR3 DNA, CDR3 protein. The D gene is left open where the match is weak. Size values are once, few and many counts, or a class for expanded clones, and some rows have none.

>TRBJ1-6|-|TRBV5-6|-
TGTGCCAGCAGCTTGGGAGGCCGCTCTTATAATTCACCCCTCCACTTT
CASSLGGRSYNSPLHF
>TRBJ1-5|-|TRBV7-2|TRBD1
TGTGCCAGCAGCATACCGGGACAGGGTCTTCCCCAGCATTTT
CASSIPGQGLPQHF
>TRBJ2-3|-|TRBV30|TRBD1
TGTGCCCGCCGGGACAGGGGTCCAGATACGCAGTATTTT
CARRDRGPDTQYF
>TRBJ1-5|-|TRBV27|TRBD1
TGTGCCAGCGGCACGACAGGGGGCAGTCAGCCCCAGCATTTT
CASGTTGGSQPQHF
>TRBJ2-2|-|TRBV7-9|-
TGTGCCAGCAGCTCACCCACTTCTTTGAACACCGGGGAGCTGTTTTTT
CASSSPTSLNTGELFF
>TRBJ1-5|-|TRBV5-5|TRBD1
TGTGCCAGCAGCGTCGGACAGGGGAATCAGCCCCAGCATTTT
CASSVGQGNQPQHF
>TRBJ1-2|few|TRBV12-3/TRBV12-4|-
TGTGCCAGCAGCCGGTCTGAGTATGGCTACACCTTC
CASSRSEYGYTF
>TRBJ2-5|few|TRBV5-1|TRBD2
TGCGCCAGCAGCTTGGGACTAGCGGGGGGCTCGTCCCGGGAGACCCAGTACTTC
CASSLGLAGGSSRETQYF
>TRBJ2-5|few|TRBV24-1|-
TGTGCCACCAGTGATTCGGTCTCGGCGGGGCCACAAGAGACCCAGTACTTC
CATSDSVSAGPQETQYF
>TRBJ1-6|-|TRBV27|-
TGTGCCAGCAGTCCAGGGGCAGGAGCCTCCTATAATTCACCCCTCCACTTT
CASSPGAGASYNSPLHF
>TRBJ2-3|-|TRBV6-4|TRBD1
TGTGCCAGCAGTGACACCAGGACAGGCCCAAAATACACAGATACGCAGTATTTT
CASSDTRTGPKYTDTQYF
>TRBJ1-2|few|TRBV30|-
TGTGCCTGGAGTGTAGTTTTGGCAAAGGGCTACACCTTC
CAWSVVLAKGYTF
>TRBJ2-5|-|TRBV7-9|-
TGTGCCAGCAGCTTCCGGGGGTCCGAGACCCAGTACTTC
CASSFRGSETQYF
>TRBJ2-7|few|TRBV30|TRBD1
TGTGCCTGGGGCCGACAGGGCCCCTACGAGCAGTACTTC
CAWGRQGPYEQYF
>TRBJ2-3|-|TRBV27|-
TGTGCCAGCAGTCCATGGGGACAAAGCACAGATACGCAGTATTTT
CASSPWGQSTDTQYF
>TRBJ1-1|-|TRBV5-1|-
TGCGCCAGCAGCTTGCAGGGTCTGGGCACTGAAGCTTTCTTT
CASSLQGLGTEAFF
>TRBJ1-1|-|TRBV2|TRBD1
TGTGCCAGCACCCCAATTAGACAGGGCACTGAAGCTTTCTTT
CASTPIRQGTEAFF
>TRBJ2-2|-|TRBV5-1|-
TGCGCCAGCAGCTTAAGTCTAGCTGGGAACGGGGAGCTGTTTTTT
CASSLSLAGNGELFF
>TRBJ1-5|-|TRBV5-4|-
TGTGCCAGCAGTATACAGGGCAATCAGCCCCAGCATTTT
CASSIQGNQPQHF
>TRBJ1-3|-|TRBV2|-
TGTGCCAGCAGTGGAACAGGAACTCACTCTGGAAACACCATATATTTT
CASSGTGTHSGNTIYF
>TRBJ1-1|-|TRBV5-1|TRBD1
TGCGCCAGCAGCTTGGCTAGGACAGGGGTGGGTACTGAAGCTTTCTTT
CASSLARTGVGTEAFF
>TRBJ2-3|-|TRBV19|-
TGTGCCAGTAGTCCACTAGGGGATACGCAGTATTTT
CASSPLGDTQYF
>TRBJ1-2|-|TRBV3-1/TRBV3-2|TRBD1
TGTGCCAGCAGTCCACAGGGGAATCCCGCCTATGGCTACACCTTC
CASSPQGNPAYGYTF
>TRBJ1-1|few|TRBV12-5|-
TGTGCTAGTGGTTTGGAGACAGGAACTGAAGCTTTCTTT
CASGLETGTEAFF
>TRBJ1-2|-|TRBV15|-
TGTGCCACCAGCAGAGGAGAATTAACGAACAGCTTCACTGGTAACTATGGCTACACCTTC
CATSRGELTNSFTGNYGYTF
>TRBJ2-5|-|TRBV7-9|TRBD1
TGTGCCAGCAGCTCGGACAGGGTGTACCAAGAGACCCAGTACTTC
CASSSDRVYQETQYF
>TRBJ1-5|-|TRBV19|TRBD1
TGTGCCAGTAGACCACGGGACAGGGGATATAGCAATCAGCCCCAGCATTTT
CASRPRDRGYSNQPQHF
>TRBJ2-1|-|TRBV3-1/TRBV3-2|-
TGTGCCAGCAGCCACAAATACAATGAGCAGTTCTTC
CASSHKYNEQFF
>TRBJ2-1|-|TRBV5-1|TRBD1
TGCGCCAGCAGCTCAGGGGGAAATTACAATGAGCAGTTCTTC
CASSSGGNYNEQFF
>TRBJ2-3|-|TRBV4-1|TRBD2
TGCGCCAGCAGCCAAGAGGGGCGGGGGGGCCCGGATACGCAGTATTTT
CASSQEGRGGPDTQYF
>TRBJ2-7|once|TRBV19|-
TGTGCCAGTAGTATCAAGGGGCCCTACGAGCAGTACTTC
CASSIKGPYEQYF
>TRBJ1-2|-|TRBV28|TRBD1
TGTGCCAGCAGTTCCCCCGGGACAGGGGGAGCTGGCTACACCTTC
CASSSPGTGGAGYTF
>TRBJ1-6|-|TRBV5-1|TRBD1
TGCGCCAGCAGCTTGGGACAGGGAGGTTCACCCCTCCACTTT
CASSLGQGGSPLHF
>TRBJ2-3|-|TRBV5-1|-
TGCGCCAGCAGCTCCATTGTGGCGGGAAGGGGCACAGATACGCAGTATTTT
CASSSIVAGRGTDTQYF
>TRBJ1-2|once|TRBV7-8|-
TGTGCCAGCAGCTTATCGTTTCGGTCTCAGGATAACTATGGCTACACCTTC
CASSLSFRSQDNYGYTF
>TRBJ1-1|-|TRBV19|-
TGTGCCAGTACCGAGCGAGGGTCCATGAACACTGAAGCTTTCTTT
CASTERGSMNTEAFF
>TRBJ1-4|once|TRBV20-1|-
TGCAGTGCTAGACTGAATGAAAAACTGTTTTTT
CSARLNEKLFF